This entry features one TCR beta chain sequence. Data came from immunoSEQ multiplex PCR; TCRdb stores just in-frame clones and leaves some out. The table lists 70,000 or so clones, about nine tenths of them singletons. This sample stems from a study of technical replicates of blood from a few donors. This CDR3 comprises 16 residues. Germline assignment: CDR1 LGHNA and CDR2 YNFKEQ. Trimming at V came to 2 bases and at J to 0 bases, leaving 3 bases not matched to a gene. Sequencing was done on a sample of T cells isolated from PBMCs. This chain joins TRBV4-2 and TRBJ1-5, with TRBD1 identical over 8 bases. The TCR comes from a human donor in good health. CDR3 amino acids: CASSQQGANSNQPQHF. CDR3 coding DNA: TGTGCCAGCAGCCAACAGGGGGCCAATAGCAATCAGCCCCAGCATTTT.